This is a list of T cell receptor beta chains from one sample in a study of beta chain features in type 1 diabetes. Libraries were prepared by immunoSEQ multiplex PCR; TCRdb keeps only in-frame clonotypes and omits some of them. The table has around 150,000 clones, 6.5% to 8.5% seen once; the top ten hold approximately 0.54%. Sequencing used central memory CD4+ T cells from blood. These receptors originate from a woman aged 18-30 years with type 1 diabetes. CDR3s include the opening cysteine and the closing phenylalanine or tryptophan. The D gene is left open where the match is weak. Size is stated for part of the rows, as once, few or many counts, or as a class when the clone is expanded.

TRBD2,TRBJ2-2,few,TRBV6-1,14,CAGQRAGGPGELFF,TGTGCCGGGCAACGAGCGGGGGGCCCCGGGGAGCTGTTTTTT
NA,TRBJ2-1,NA,TRBV5-1,12,CASSFLDNEQFF,TGCGCCAGCAGCTTCCTAGACAATGAGCAGTTCTTC
NA,TRBJ2-2,NA,TRBV6-5,12,CASRAVAGELFF,TGTGCCAGCAGGGCAGTGGCCGGGGAGCTGTTTTTT
TRBD1,TRBJ1-2,few,TRBV6-5,13,CASSSGTDYGYTF,TGTGCCAGCAGTTCCGGGACAGACTATGGCTACACCTTC
TRBD1,TRBJ2-1,few,TRBV11-3,16,CASSKSPGQGYNEQFF,TGTGCCAGCAGCAAGTCGCCGGGACAGGGATACAATGAGCAGTTCTTC
NA,TRBJ1-1,many,TRBV4-3,14,CASSPDWENTEAFF,TGCGCCAGCAGCCCGGACTGGGAGAACACTGAAGCTTTCTTT
TRBD2,TRBJ2-3,few,TRBV4-3,15,CASSPITAGVDTQYF,TGCGCCAGCAGCCCGATTACCGCGGGAGTAGATACGCAGTATTTT
TRBD2,TRBJ2-5,few,TRBV29-1,14,CSALTSGVQETQYF,TGCAGCGCCTTGACTAGCGGGGTCCAAGAGACCCAGTACTTC
TRBD1,TRBJ2-5,NA,TRBV5-1,14,CASSPQGARETQYF,TGCGCCAGCAGCCCCCAGGGGGCGAGGGAGACCCAGTACTTC
TRBD1,TRBJ1-2,NA,TRBV7-9,14,CASSLGQGAHGYTF,TGTGCCAGCAGCTTAGGCCAGGGGGCTCACGGCTACACCTTC
TRBD2,TRBJ2-1,few,TRBV7-3,15,CASSFSGNSYNEQFF,TGTGCCAGCAGCTTCAGCGGGAACTCCTACAATGAGCAGTTCTTC
TRBD1,TRBJ1-2,many,TRBV30,12,CACQQGAEGYTF,TGTGCCTGTCAACAGGGGGCGGAGGGCTACACCTTC
NA,TRBJ1-1,NA,TRBV28,11,CASIRVTEAFF,TGTGCCAGCATACGAGTCACTGAAGCTTTCTTT
NA,TRBJ2-4,few,TRBV7-2,16,CASSSRGARVGYIQYF,TGTGCCAGCAGCTCTCGGGGGGCGCGTGTAGGGTACATTCAGTACTTC
TRBD1,TRBJ2-2,NA,TRBV7-9,16,CASSPPGTANTGELFF,TGTGCCAGCAGCCCCCCCGGGACAGCGAACACCGGGGAGCTGTTTTTT
NA,TRBJ2-7,NA,TRBV11-2,16,CASSLDQLSRDYEQYF,TGTGCCAGCAGCTTAGATCAACTGAGCCGCGACTACGAGCAGTACTTC
NA,TRBJ2-3,few,TRBV7-9,15,CASRRPGLDTDTQYF,TGTGCCAGCAGAAGACCGGGGTTGGACACAGATACGCAGTATTTT
TRBD2,TRBJ2-5,NA,TRBV7-2,13,CASSRGVQETQYF,TGTGCCAGCAGCCGGGGGGTTCAAGAGACCCAGTACTTC